What follows are 26 T cell receptor beta chains derived from one specimen sequenced in a study of shared clonotypes between healthy human individuals. Produced via immunoSEQ multiplex PCR; TCRdb's table is partial and in-frame only. The repertoire consists of millions of clones, with more than 90% occurring once and the leading ten covering about 0.13%. Material for sequencing was naive CD4+ T cells sorted from blood. Subset here: CD45RA+ positively selected. The receptors shown here come from a man aged 18-30 years in good health.

Of note for this clone: Other DNA sequences in the same sample also yield this CDR3. The chain recombines TRBV6-5 with TRBJ2-7; 11 nucleotides match TRBD1. The ends lost 5 bases at V and 3 bases at J; junction bases unmatched: 6. Germline V gives CDR1 MNHEY, CDR2 SVGAGI. The CDR3 runs to 15 residues. Here the CDR3 reads CASSTGTGGFYEQYF. In DNA, the CDR3 is TGTGCCAGCAGTACGGGGACAGGGGGGTTCTACGAGCAGTACTTC.

V gene TRBV5-6 combines with J gene TRBJ2-5, with D tentatively TRBD2 (5 bases). The J call may not be correct, given that the DNA end is closer to TRBJ2-7. Germline V gene sequence: CDR1 SGHDT, CDR2 YYEEEE. The CDR3 has 12 amino acids. CDR3: CASSLLATEQYF. The CDR3 nucleotides are TGTGCCAGCAGCTTGTTAGCGACCGAGCAGTACTTC.

CDR3 loop: CASSPPAQEGYTF. The CDR3 coding sequence is TGTGCCAGCTCACCACCGGCGCAGGAGGGCTACACCTTC. The chain joins TRBV18 to TRBJ1-2; no definite D call. The V end was cut by 0 bases, the J end by 8 bases, with 10 bases between. There are 13 residues in the CDR3. Germline V gene lookup returns CDR1 KGHSH and CDR2 LQKENI.

The chain joins TRBV9 to TRBJ1-1; D is perhaps TRBD1 (5 bases). The germline CDR1 and CDR2 sequences are SGDLS and YYNGEE. CDR3 length: 15 amino acids. The V end was cut by 4 bases, the J end by 2 bases, with 15 bases between. CDR3 loop: CASSPGITANTEAFF. The DNA of the CDR3 is TGTGCCAGCAGCCCAGGGATCACCGCAAACACTGAAGCTTTCTTT.

This sequence joins TRBV30 and TRBJ1-2; TRBD1 might be the D (6 bases). CDR3 length: 13 amino acids. Germline-derived CDR1 and CDR2 are GTSNPN and SVGIG (reference sequence). V lost 8 bases and J 0 bases, leaving 13 bases between the germline ends. CDR3 protein: CAHTGLANYGYTF. The DNA for the CDR3 is TGTGCCCATACAGGGCTAGCTAACTATGGCTACACCTTC.

This clone was seen just once. This rearrangement joins TRBV7-8 to TRBJ2-1, with a weak D call TRBD1 (6 bases). V was shortened by 3 bases and J by 4 bases, with 7 bases between the two germline ends. This CDR3 is 13 amino acids long. Germline V CDR1 and CDR2: SGHVS, FQNEAQ. The CDR3 region has the DNA TGTGCCAGCAGCTTCGGACAGTACAATGAGCAGTTCTTC. This codes for CASSFGQYNEQFF.

The rearrangement links TRBV30 to TRBJ1-5; D is undetermined. Germline loops: CDR1 GTSNPN, CDR2 SVGIG (reference sequence). Trimming shortened V by 4 bases and J by 0 bases, and 7 bases separated the two germline ends. The CDR3 is 13 amino acids. The CDR3: CAWNQDSNQPQHF. The CDR3 DNA follows: TGTGCCTGGAATCAGGATAGCAATCAGCCCCAGCATTTT.

This chain joins TRBV2 and TRBJ1-5, with D possibly being TRBD1 (5 bases). This CDR3 is 14 amino acids long. Germline V gene sequence: CDR1 SNHLY, CDR2 FYNNEI. V lost 4 bases, J lost 5 bases, and 12 bases lay in between. The CDR3 reads CASSGSGGDQPQHF. Written as DNA, the CDR3 is TGTGCCAGCAGTGGATCGGGGGGGGATCAGCCCCAGCATTTT.

The chain carries TRBV6-6 and TRBJ2-7, with 7 bases matching TRBD1. CDR1 is MNHNY, CDR2 SVGAGI, per germline (reference sequence). V shed 4 bases and J 2 bases; nucleotides not matched to a gene: 8. The CDR3 runs to 15 residues. The CDR3 DNA follows: TGTGCCAGCAGTTTAGATACAGGGGTCCCCTACGAGCAGTACTTC. This gives the protein CASSLDTGVPYEQYF.

The J gene is TRBJ2-1, the V gene TRBV7-9; possible D gene TRBD2, 7 bases. The V end lost 1 base, the J end lost 1 base, and 11 bases lay between the germline ends. Germline assignment: CDR1 SEHNR and CDR2 FQNEAQ (reference sequence). CDR3 length equals 16 residues. CDR3 coding DNA: TGTGCCAGCAGCTTAGGCGGGGGCAAGTCCTACAATGAGCAGTTCTTC. Amino acids: CASSLGGGKSYNEQFF.

The V and J genes are TRBV6-1 and TRBJ2-2, with D possibly matching TRBD2 (6 bases). V was shortened by 0 bases and J by 3 bases, with 14 bases between the two germline ends. The CDR3 runs 17 residues. The germline V gene has CDR1 MNHNS and CDR2 SASEGT. The CDR3 reads CASSEATPAGHTGELFF. In DNA, the CDR3 is TGTGCCAGCAGTGAAGCTACTCCGGCGGGGCACACCGGGGAGCTGTTTTTT.

The genes are TRBV18 and TRBJ1-4, with 7 nucleotides matching TRBD1. Trimming cost V 3 bases and J 8 bases; bases outside gene matches: 12. Germline V CDR1 and CDR2: KGHSH, LQKENI. The CDR3 totals 16 residues. In nucleotides, the CDR3 is TGTGCCAGCTCACCCTTTTCAGGGGGGCAGGGGGAAAAACTGTTTTTT. This gives the protein CASSPFSGGQGEKLFF.

The chain employs TRBV7-9 and TRBJ1-6; D is ambiguous. The CDR3 is made up of 14 amino acids. The germline gives CDR1 SEHNR, CDR2 FQNEAQ (reference sequence). Trimming shortened V by 0 bases and J by 9 bases, and 9 bases separated the two germline ends. In nucleotides, the CDR3 is TGTGCCAGCAGCTTAGCGCTTGAGGGTTCACCCCTCCACTTT. Translated, it gives CASSLALEGSPLHF.

V usage is TRBV10-2 and J usage is TRBJ2-2; D remains unclear. Germline V gene lookup returns CDR1 WSHSY and CDR2 SAAADI. The CDR3 spans 13 residues. Deletions cut 1 base from V and 5 bases from J, with 5 bases between. The CDR3 reads CASSEFGTGELFF. CDR3 coding DNA: TGCGCCAGCAGTGAGTTTGGGACCGGGGAGCTGTTTTTT.

The J gene is TRBJ2-2, the V gene TRBV7-2; TRBD2 aligns across 16 bases. Germline V gives CDR1 SGHTA, CDR2 FQGNSA. The V and J ends lost 5 bases and 5 bases, in that order; junction bases with no gene match: 8. The CDR3 length is 18 residues. As DNA, the CDR3 is TGTGCCAGCAGCCCCCCGGGACTAGCGGGAGGGAGGACCGGGGAGCTGTTTTTT. Its translation: CASSPPGLAGGRTGELFF.

This clone was picked up a small number of times. The chain recombines TRBV30 with TRBJ1-1; a weak D match, TRBD1 (6 bases). The V end was cut by 4 bases, the J end by 0 bases, with 21 bases between. Germline V CDR1 and CDR2: GTSNPN, SVGIG (reference sequence). The CDR3 is made up of 17 amino acids. The CDR3 sequence is CAWTLGGAVGMNTEAFF. DNA for the CDR3: TGTGCCTGGACCCTTGGGGGGGCGGTAGGAATGAACACTGAAGCTTTCTTT.

The V call is TRBV4-3, the J call TRBJ1-3; TRBD1 is a possible D gene (6 bases). The V gene lost 0 bases and the J gene lost 5 bases, with 20 bases spanning the gap. Germline V gene data show CDR1 as LGHNA and CDR2 as YSLEER. There are 18 residues in the CDR3. The CDR3 DNA is TGCGCCAGCAGCCAAGATTTGAGGGGGAATCCGAATCGAAACACCATATATTTT. This translates into CASSQDLRGNPNRNTIYF.

This clone was seen only once. This chain uses TRBV2 with TRBJ2-1; possible D gene TRBD1, 6 bases. CDR1 is SNHLY, CDR2 FYNNEI, per germline. Between the trimmed V and J ends, which lost 7 bases and 14 bases, there was a span of 21 bases. CDR3 size: 13 residues. For the CDR3, the DNA is TGTGCCAGCACCCTTCTCCGGGACACAGGGAAGTTCTTC. As protein: CASTLLRDTGKFF.

This clone was seen a handful of times. The genes are TRBV10-3 and TRBJ1-6; D is perhaps TRBD1 (6 bases). The V gene lost 6 bases and the J gene lost 10 bases, with 13 bases spanning the gap. CDR1 and CDR2 from the germline V gene are ENHRY and SYGVKD. The CDR3 runs to 13 residues. CDR3 sequence: CAIRRETGSPLHF. CDR3 in DNA: TGTGCCATCAGGAGAGAGACAGGATCACCCCTCCACTTT.

The chain has TRBV7-2 and TRBJ2-5; 12 bases align to TRBD1. CDR1 is SGHTA and CDR2 is FQGNSA in the germline V gene. The junction had 7 bases not matched to a gene; V was cut back by 5 bases and J by 3 bases. The CDR3 covers 16 residues. The CDR3 sequence is CASSRGGTGGKETQYF. DNA of the CDR3: TGTGCCAGCAGCCGCGGAGGGACAGGGGGCAAAGAGACCCAGTACTTC. Filled out from reference TRBV7-2 and TRBJ2-5, the complete variable domain reads GAGVSQSPSNKVTEKGKDVELRCDPISGHTALYWYRQSLGQGLEFLIYFQGNSAPDKSGLPSDRFSAERTGGSVSTLTIQRTQQEDSAVYLCASSRGGTGGKETQYFGPGTRLLVL.

Remarks on this clone: This specimen includes other DNA sequences encoding the same CDR3. The CDR3 nucleotides read TGTGCCAGCTCACCCCAGGGGAATAATTCACCCCTCCACTTT. It specifies CASSPQGNNSPLHF. The chain has TRBV18 and TRBJ1-6, with D perhaps TRBD1 (6 bases). Germline V gene data show CDR1 as KGHSH and CDR2 as LQKENI. The CDR3 is 14 residues long. Trimming removed 3 bases from V and 5 bases from J, with 8 bases in between.

This clone was seen a handful of times. The V gene is TRBV30, the J gene TRBJ2-2; TRBD2 aligns across 9 bases. Germline V gives CDR1 GTSNPN, CDR2 SVGIG (reference sequence). V was clipped by 3 bases and J by 5 bases; unmatched bases: 4. This CDR3 spans 14 amino acids. The DNA of the CDR3 is TGTGCCTGGAGGGGACTAGCCGGTACCGGGGAGCTGTTTTTT. Its translation: CAWRGLAGTGELFF.

The chain combines TRBV18 with TRBJ2-2; D not certain. CDR1 and CDR2 (germline): KGHSH, LQKENI. The CDR3 extends over 14 amino acids. V lost 5 bases and J 3 bases, leaving 10 bases between the germline ends. The chain's CDR3 is CASSTSRDTGELFF. CDR3 in DNA: TGTGCCAGCTCAACCTCCCGGGACACCGGGGAGCTGTTTTTT. The whole variable domain, filled in from reference TRBV18 and TRBJ2-2, reads NAGVMQNPRHLVRRRGQEARLRCSPMKGHSHVYWYRQLPEEGLKFMVYLQKENIIDESGMPKERFSAEFPKEGPSILRIQQVVRGDSAAYFCASSTSRDTGELFFGEGSRLTVL.

V and J are TRBV15 and TRBJ1-1; D call uncertain. Germline values: CDR1 LNHNV, CDR2 YYDKDF (reference sequence). The CDR3 loop spans 14 amino acids. Trimming cost V 0 bases and J 6 bases, with 11 bases left between them. CDR3 sequence reads: CATSRDRTQAEAFF. Written as DNA, the CDR3 is TGTGCCACCAGCAGAGATCGGACTCAAGCTGAAGCTTTCTTT.

This clone showed up just once. The gene calls are TRBV7-9 and TRBJ1-1; D is unclear. The germline V and J ends were trimmed by 8 bases and 4 bases, with 17 bases remaining between them. Germline V gene data show CDR1 as SEHNR and CDR2 as FQNEAQ (reference sequence). The CDR3 loop spans 14 amino acids. Written as DNA, the CDR3 is TGTGCCAGCTCTCCCGAGACGGGAGGCACTGAAGCTTTCTTT. Its protein is CASSPETGGTEAFF.

This clone was counted once. The gene calls are TRBV18 and TRBJ1-1, with 7 positions matching TRBD1. Germline lookup yields CDR1 KGHSH and CDR2 LQKENI. V lost 0 bases, J lost 8 bases, and 9 bases stayed unmatched. The CDR3 sequence is 15 residues long. The CDR3: CASSPPIGGMGEAFF. The CDR3, as DNA: TGTGCCAGCTCACCACCGATAGGGGGCATGGGCGAAGCTTTCTTT. The whole variable domain, filled in from reference TRBV18 and TRBJ1-1, reads NAGVMQNPRHLVRRRGQEARLRCSPMKGHSHVYWYRQLPEEGLKFMVYLQKENIIDESGMPKERFSAEFPKEGPSILRIQQVVRGDSAAYFCASSPPIGGMGEAFFGQGTRLTVV.